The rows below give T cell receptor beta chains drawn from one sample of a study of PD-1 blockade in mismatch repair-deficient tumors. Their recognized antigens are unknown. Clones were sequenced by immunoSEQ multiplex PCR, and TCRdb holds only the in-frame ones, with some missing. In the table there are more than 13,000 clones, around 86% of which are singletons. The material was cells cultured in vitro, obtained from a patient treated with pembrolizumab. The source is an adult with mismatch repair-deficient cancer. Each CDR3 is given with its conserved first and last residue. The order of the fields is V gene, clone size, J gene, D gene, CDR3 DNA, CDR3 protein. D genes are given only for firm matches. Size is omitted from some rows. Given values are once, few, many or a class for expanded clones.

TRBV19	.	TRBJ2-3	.	TGTGCCAGTATCTCCGGGACCCCCGGGGTAGATACGCAGTATTTT	CASISGTPGVDTQYF
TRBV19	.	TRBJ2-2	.	TGTGCCAGTAGTATTCAGGGGAACACCGGGGAGCTGTTTTTT	CASSIQGNTGELFF
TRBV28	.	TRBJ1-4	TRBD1	TGTGCCAGCACCAGGGGGCTTGAAAAACTGTTTTTT	CASTRGLEKLFF
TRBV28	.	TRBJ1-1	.	TGTGCCAGCAGTTTATTTAATAACCGGAACACTGAAGCTTTCTTT	CASSLFNNRNTEAFF
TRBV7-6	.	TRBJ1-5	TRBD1	TGTGCCAGCAGCTCACAGGGGAGTAGGGATCAGCCCCAGCATTTT	CASSSQGSRDQPQHF
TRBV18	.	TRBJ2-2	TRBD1	TGTGCCAGCTCGCCGGGACAGTACACCGGGGAGCTGTTTTTT	CASSPGQYTGELFF
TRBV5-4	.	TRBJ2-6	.	TGTGCCAGCAGCTTGTTCGGCAACCCTGGGGCCAACGTCCTGACTTTC	CASSLFGNPGANVLTF
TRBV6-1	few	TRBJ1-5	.	TGTGCCAGCAGGGAAGTGGGGGGGGATCAGCCCCAGCATTTT	CASREVGGDQPQHF
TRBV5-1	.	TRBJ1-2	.	TGCGCCAGCAGCTTGGGGCAGCCCTATGGCTACACCTTC	CASSLGQPYGYTF
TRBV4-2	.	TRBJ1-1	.	TGTGCCAGCAGCCAAGATGGGACGTACACTGAAGCTTTCTTT	CASSQDGTYTEAFF
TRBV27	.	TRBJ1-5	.	TGTGCCAGCAGTTTATTGGGGAGCAATCAGCCCCAGCATTTT	CASSLLGSNQPQHF
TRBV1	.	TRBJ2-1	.	TGCACCAGCAACAAGAGGGTCCGGGACAGGTTCCACAATGAGCAGTTCTTC	CTSNKRVRDRFHNEQFF
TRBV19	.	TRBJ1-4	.	TGTGCCAGTAGTATTAATATGGCTAATGAAAAACTGTTTTTT	CASSINMANEKLFF
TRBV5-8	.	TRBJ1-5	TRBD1	TGTGCCAGCAGGACTGGGACAGTTAGCAATCAGCCCCAGCATTTT	CASRTGTVSNQPQHF
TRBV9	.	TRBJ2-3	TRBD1	TGTGCCAGCAGCCCTCGATCCGGGACAGGGATAACAGATACGCAGTATTTT	CASSPRSGTGITDTQYF
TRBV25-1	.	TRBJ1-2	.	TGTGCCAGCGCAGATACCAGAGGTCGAGGCTATGGCTACACCTTC	CASADTRGRGYGYTF
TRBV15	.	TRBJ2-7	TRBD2	TGTGCCACCAGCGGCGGGAGAACCTACGAGCAGTACTTC	CATSGGRTYEQYF
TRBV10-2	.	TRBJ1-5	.	TGCGCCAGCAGGGACCTAGGGGGAGACGGCAATCAGCCCCAGCATTTT	CASRDLGGDGNQPQHF
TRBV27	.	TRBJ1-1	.	TGTGCCAGCACTTCCCTGGGCGACACTGAAGCTTTCTTT	CASTSLGDTEAFF
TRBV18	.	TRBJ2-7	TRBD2	TGTGCCAGCTCACCCGGACTAGGCAGCTCCTACGAGCAGTACTTC	CASSPGLGSSYEQYF
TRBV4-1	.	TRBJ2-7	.	TGCGCCAGCAGCCAAGCCCAGGGGAGGATTTACGAGCAGTACTTC	CASSQAQGRIYEQYF
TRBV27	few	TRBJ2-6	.	TGTGCCAGCAGTATCGTAACAGGGTCTGGGGCCAACGTCCTGACTTTC	CASSIVTGSGANVLTF
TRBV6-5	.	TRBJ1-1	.	TGTGCCAGCAGAAATGGTGGGACGGGGAACACTGAAGCTTTCTTT	CASRNGGTGNTEAFF
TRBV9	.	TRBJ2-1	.	TGTGCCAGCAGCCCAAGTTGGGGCTCCAATGAGCAGTTCTTC	CASSPSWGSNEQFF
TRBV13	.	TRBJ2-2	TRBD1	TGTGCCAGCAGCCTACGACAGGGAACGAGCACCGGGGAGCTGTTTTTT	CASSLRQGTSTGELFF
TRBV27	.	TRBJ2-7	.	TGTGCCAGCAGTTTATGGCGAGGTTGGGCACAGTACTTC	CASSLWRGWAQYF
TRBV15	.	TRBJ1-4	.	TGTGCCACCAGCGTGACCGGGACGGTCAGTGAAAAACTGTTTTTT	CATSVTGTVSEKLFF
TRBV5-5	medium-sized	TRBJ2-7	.	TGTGCCAGCAGCTTGGGCAGAGCCTACGAGCAGTACTTC	CASSLGRAYEQYF
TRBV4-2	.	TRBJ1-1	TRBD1	TGTGCCAGCAGCCAACCGGGACAGGGGGACCCCACTGAAGCTTTCTTT	CASSQPGQGDPTEAFF